One and the same sample provided the 15 T cell receptor beta chains below, sequenced in a study of T cells after yellow fever vaccination. TCRdb independently ran MiXCR on the 5' RACE reads; one entry per CDR3 protein. Of some 500,000 distinct CDR3 sequences listed, roughly 14% are singletons. Sequencing was performed on PBMCs, taken on the day of the yellow fever booster vaccination. These receptor sequences come from a man younger than 45 who received the YFV17D yellow fever vaccine.

The rearrangement joins TRBV6-6 to TRBJ2-5; perhaps TRBD1 as D (6 bases). Trimming removed 6 bases from V and 4 bases from J, with 12 bases in between. The germline gives CDR1 MNHNY, CDR2 SVGAGI (reference sequence). CDR3 length: 13 amino acids. The CDR3 bases are TGTGCCAGCAGGTCAACAGGGTTAGAGACCCAGTACTTC. Amino acid sequence: CASRSTGLETQYF.

This chain joins TRBV23-1 and TRBJ2-3; D could derive from TRBD1 or TRBD2 (5 bases each). TRBV23-1 is an ORF, and what it does is uncertain. The CDR3 covers 16 residues. V gave up 4 bases and J gave up 3 bases, with 17 bases separating them. CDR3 sequence reads: CASSPYPLWGTDTQYF. CDR3 nucleotide sequence: TGCGCCAGCAGTCCCTACCCACTGTGGGGGACAGATACGCAGTATTTT.

This clonotype has a handful of counts. The chain joins TRBV5-8 to TRBJ2-3; 14 bases line up with TRBD2. V lost 5 bases and J lost 2; bases outside the gene matches: 7. The CDR3 consists of 17 residues. The germline V gene has CDR1 SGHTS and CDR2 YDEGEE. In DNA, the CDR3 is TGTGCCAGCAGTCTTCGACTAGCGGGAGGGCCCACAGATACGCAGTATTTT. This codes for CASSLRLAGGPTDTQYF.

Only a few counts were recorded for this clonotype. The rearrangement joins TRBV28 to TRBJ2-2; 8 nucleotides match TRBD1. This CDR3 spans 13 amino acids. Germline V gives CDR1 MDHEN, CDR2 SYDVKM. V dropped 7 bases and J dropped 4; count of bases not matched to a gene: 2. In DNA form, the CDR3 reads TGTGCCAGCATTGGACAGGGCACCGGGGAGCTGTTTTTT. Translating gives CASIGQGTGELFF.

The chain has TRBV12-5 and TRBJ2-1; 7 bases line up with TRBD2. The V gene's germline CDR1 is LGHNT and CDR2 FRNRAP. This CDR3 has 21 amino acids. Trimming cost V 1 base and J 0 bases; bases outside gene matches: 18. CDR3: CASGLANLGRAGLSSYNEQFF. The CDR3 DNA reads as TGTGCTAGTGGTTTGGCCAACCTAGGACGAGCGGGGCTGAGCTCCTACAATGAGCAGTTCTTC.

The chain links TRBV5-1 to TRBJ2-5; 7 bases are a match to TRBD2. Germline CDR1 reads SGHRS; CDR2 reads YFSETQ. The CDR3 sequence is 14 residues long. Trimming cost V 5 bases and J 4 bases; bases outside gene matches: 8. The CDR3 protein is CASRDQSGGETQYF. DNA of the CDR3: TGCGCCAGCAGGGACCAGTCGGGAGGAGAGACCCAGTACTTC.

The chain employs TRBV4-3 and TRBJ1-1; possible D gene TRBD1, 6 bases. Trimming removed 2 bases from V and 2 bases from J, with 15 bases in between. The V gene's germline CDR1 is LGHNA and CDR2 YSLEER. The CDR3 is 16 amino acids. The CDR3 DNA reads TGCGCCAGCAGCCAACAGGGGAACAGGGTCAACACTGAAGCTTTCTTT. Protein sequence: CASSQQGNRVNTEAFF.

The chain employs TRBV7-9 and TRBJ2-7, with D possibly TRBD1 on 6 matching bases. Germline V gene sequence: CDR1 SEHNR, CDR2 FQNEAQ (reference sequence). This CDR3 comprises 13 residues. The V gene lost 5 bases and the J gene lost 6 bases, with 14 bases spanning the gap. The CDR3, as DNA: TGTGCCAGCAGCGTACAGGGCCCCGCCGAGCAGTACTTC. Translated, it gives CASSVQGPAEQYF. The variable domain in full, completed from reference TRBV7-9 and TRBJ2-7, reads DTGVSQNPRHKITKRGQNVTFRCDPISEHNRLYWYRQTLGQGPEFLTYFQNEAQLEKSRLLSDRFSAERPKGSFSTLEIQRTEQGDSAMYLCASSVQGPAEQYFGPGTRLTVT.

This clonotype was seen ten or more times. The chain recombines TRBV20-1 with TRBJ2-2, with 9 bases lining up with TRBD2. The V gene end was trimmed by 6 bases and the J gene end by 1 base; junction bases not matched to a gene: 0. This CDR3 region has 13 residues. The V gene's germline CDR1 is DFQATT and CDR2 SNEGSKA (reference sequence). DNA of the CDR3: TGCAGTGCACTAGCGGGGAACACCGGGGAGCTGTTTTTT. This encodes CSALAGNTGELFF.

In the case of this clonotype: The DNA is omitted, as the CDR3 cannot be located on it reliably, and the CDR3 follows TCRdb's listing. The V and J genes are TRBV18 and TRBJ1-4. CDR1 and CDR2 (germline): KGHSH, LQKENI. 12 amino acids form the CDR3, both terminal residues included. CDR3: CASSPSGVLLFF.

J is TRBJ2-1 and V is TRBV19; 9 bases are shared with TRBD2. Per the germline V gene, CDR1 is LNHDA and CDR2 is SQIVND (reference sequence). CDR3 length: 18 amino acids. Trimming removed 0 bases from V and 5 bases from J; junction bases left unmatched: 11. The CDR3 DNA follows: TGTGCCAGTAGTATAGATCAGGCGGGAGGGCCCTCTCACAATGAGCAGTTCTTC. Its protein product is CASSIDQAGGPSHNEQFF.

This clonotype has a handful of counts. This rearrangement joins TRBV9 to TRBJ2-1; 10 nucleotides line up with TRBD2. The CDR3 has 17 residues. V shed 0 bases and J 4 bases; nucleotides not matched to a gene: 7. Per the germline V gene, CDR1 is SGDLS and CDR2 is YYNGEE. The CDR3 DNA is TGTGCCAGCAGCGTAGGTAGTCCAGCGGGGGGGTACAATGAGCAGTTCTTC. Encoded protein: CASSVGSPAGGYNEQFF.

The gene calls are TRBV7-8 and TRBJ2-1; 10 bases agree with TRBD2. This CDR3 spans 15 amino acids. Germline assignment: CDR1 SGHVS and CDR2 FQNEAQ. With 1 base clipped from V and 15 bases from J, the junction kept 12 bases outside the gene matches. The CDR3 loop is CASSLGLAGVGNWFF. The CDR3 DNA reads as TGTGCCAGCAGCTTAGGCCTAGCGGGAGTCGGGAATTGGTTCTTC.

The chain joins TRBV20-1 to TRBJ2-6, with unresolved D. CDR3 length: 13 amino acids. Germline CDR1 DFQATT, CDR2 SNEGSKA (reference sequence). V lost 5 bases, J lost 0 bases, and 5 bases lay in between. CDR3 coding DNA: TGCAGTGCTTGGTCCTCTGGGGCCAACGTCCTGACTTTC. The encoded protein is CSAWSSGANVLTF.

This sequence joins TRBV27 and TRBJ2-2; D may correspond to TRBD1 or TRBD2 (6 bases each). Germline-derived CDR1 and CDR2 are MNHEY and SMNVEV (reference sequence). This CDR3 region has 15 residues. V was clipped by 2 bases and J by 7 bases, with 14 bases between them. The CDR3 bases are TGTGCCAGCAGTTTAGAACAGGGAGGAGGCGGGGAGCTGTTTTTT. Translating gives CASSLEQGGGGELFF.